This entry lists 21 T cell receptor beta chains sequenced from one sample in a study of T cell changes during pregnancy in multiple sclerosis (dated by TCRdb to 2018 to 2020). Library construction relied on the immunoSEQ multiplex PCR assay. In its TCRdb copy, this immuneACCESS table keeps in-frame sequences only and misses some clones. Where compared with another copy, unresolved V genes explain less than half of these, and the others have no known cause. This sample has some 48,000 clones in its table, and roughly nine tenths of those were observed once. Just over 8% of the sample comes from the top ten. The starting material was CD8+ T cells from peripheral blood mononuclear cells, obtained in the second trimester of pregnancy. These receptors all stem from a female donor with multiple sclerosis, enrolled in a pregnancy study.

This rearrangement joins TRBV7-8 to TRBJ2-3; 10 nucleotides align to TRBD2. V lost 1 base and J lost 2; bases outside the gene matches: 12. This CDR3 comprises 19 residues. CDR1 is SGHVS and CDR2 is FQNEAQ in the germline V gene. The CDR3 protein is CASSLGSAGGAAHTDTQYF. The CDR3 coding sequence is TGTGCCAGCAGCTTAGGATCAGCGGGGGGGGCGGCCCACACAGATACGCAGTATTTT.

This chain uses TRBV5-4 with TRBJ2-1; 7 positions agree with TRBD2. The CDR3 loop spans 15 amino acids. Trimming at V came to 0 bases and at J to 5 bases, leaving 5 bases not matched to a gene. Germline assignment: CDR1 SGHNT and CDR2 YYREEE (reference sequence). CDR3 nucleotide sequence: TGTGCCAGCAGCTTGGTATCGGGGAGGGACAATGAGCAGTTCTTC. This codes for CASSLVSGRDNEQFF.

The gene calls are TRBV30 and TRBJ1-5; 11 bases align to TRBD1. The CDR3 length is 15 residues. V shed 1 base, J shed 5 bases, and the junction held 4 bases outside the gene matches. Looked up from germline, CDR1 is GTSNPN and CDR2 is SVGIG (reference sequence). CDR3 loop: CAWSGGQGAHQPQHF. Written as DNA, the CDR3 is TGTGCCTGGAGTGGTGGACAGGGGGCTCATCAGCCCCAGCATTTT.

The rearrangement joins TRBV7-3 to TRBJ2-5; D may be TRBD2 (5 bases). V dropped 1 base and J dropped 2 bases, with 11 bases sitting between them. The CDR3 totals 15 residues. Germline CDR1 is SGHTA and CDR2 is FQGTGA. In DNA form, the CDR3 reads TGTGCCAGCAGCTTAAATGCGGGTCTACAAGAGACCCAGTACTTC. It yields the protein CASSLNAGLQETQYF.

The rearrangement joins TRBV5-4 to TRBJ2-5; D perhaps matches TRBD2 (6 bases). Germline CDR1 reads SGHNT; CDR2 reads YYREEE (reference sequence). V was clipped by 5 bases and J by 3 bases, with 8 bases between them. The CDR3 runs 12 residues. The CDR3 loop is CASRTGEETQYF. The CDR3 DNA sequence: TGTGCCAGCAGGACGGGGGAAGAGACCCAGTACTTC.

V is TRBV30 and J is TRBJ1-3; D uncertain. The CDR3 has 12 amino acids. Germline V lookup: CDR1 GTSNPN, CDR2 SVGIG (reference sequence). Trimming removed 4 bases from V and 2 bases from J, with 6 bases in between. The CDR3 protein is CAWKATGNTIYF. CDR3 nucleotide sequence: TGTGCCTGGAAAGCTACTGGAAACACCATATATTTT.

The rearrangement links TRBV19 to TRBJ1-1; D uncertain. This CDR3 contains 16 residues. V lost 3 bases and J 1 base, leaving 15 bases between the germline ends. Germline CDR1 is LNHDA and CDR2 is SQIVND (reference sequence). This chain's CDR3 is CASSMYGSDRNTEAFF. In DNA form, the CDR3 reads TGTGCCAGTAGTATGTACGGGTCGGATCGGAACACTGAAGCTTTCTTT.

V and J are TRBV5-6 and TRBJ2-7, with 10 bases fitting TRBD1. Germline V CDR1 and CDR2: SGHDT, YYEEEE. This CDR3 has 15 residues. J gave up 5 bases and V 4 bases, and 9 bases lay outside the gene matches. The CDR3 is CASSPDVGTGDEQYF. The CDR3, as DNA: TGTGCCAGCAGCCCTGATGTGGGGACAGGGGACGAGCAGTACTTC. Drawing the rest from reference TRBV5-6 and TRBJ2-7, the complete variable domain is DAGVTQSPTHLIKTRGQQVTLRCSPKSGHDTVSWYQQALGQGPQFIFQYYEEEERQRGNFPDRFSGHQFPNYSSELNVNALLLGDSALYLCASSPDVGTGDEQYFGPGTRLTVT.

The rearrangement links TRBV19 to TRBJ2-3; 7 nucleotides agree with TRBD2. V was clipped by 4 bases and J by 3 bases; unmatched bases: 1. The CDR3 consists of 13 residues. Germline loops: CDR1 LNHDA, CDR2 SQIVND (reference sequence). This chain's CDR3 is CASSTRETDTQYF. For the CDR3, the DNA is TGTGCCAGTAGTACGCGGGAGACAGATACGCAGTATTTT.

The rearrangement uses TRBV29-1 and TRBJ2-7; 7 positions agree with TRBD2. The V segment lost 4 bases and the J segment 3 bases; nucleotides outside the gene matches: 6. Looked up from germline, CDR1 is SQVTM and CDR2 is ANQGSEA. The CDR3 runs to 13 residues. The CDR3 nucleotides are TGCAGCGTTGGCGCGGGGGACCACTACGAGCAGTACTTC. As protein: CSVGAGDHYEQYF.

By share, this clone counts as medium-sized. The rearrangement links TRBV7-3 to TRBJ1-1, with unresolved D. Germline assignment: CDR1 SGHTA and CDR2 FQGTGA. The CDR3 totals 15 residues. With 0 bases removed from V and 4 bases from J, the gap between germline ends came to 12 bases. In DNA, the CDR3 is TGTGCCAGCAGCTTAACGTTGATAGGGAGCACTGAAGCTTTCTTT. Its translation: CASSLTLIGSTEAFF.

The chain links TRBV11-2 to TRBJ2-5, with 9 bases matching TRBD2. V lost 2 bases and J lost 5; bases outside the gene matches: 0. CDR3 size: 13 residues. Looked up from germline, CDR1 is SGHAT and CDR2 is FQNNGV. In DNA, the CDR3 is TGTGCCAGCAGCTTACTAGCGGGGGAGACCCAGTACTTC. Encoded protein: CASSLLAGETQYF.

The CDR3 DNA reads as TGTGCCAGCAGTTACGGGACAGGGGGTGAATGGGCTTTCTTT. Protein product: CASSYGTGGEWAFF. This chain uses TRBV6-6 with TRBJ1-1; 11 positions match TRBD1. Trimming removed 2 bases from V and 11 bases from J; junction bases left unmatched: 7. This CDR3 has 14 residues. In germline, CDR1 is MNHNY, CDR2 SVGAGI (reference sequence).

V is TRBV27 and J is TRBJ2-7, with a tentative D call TRBD2 (5 bases). V shed 3 bases and J shed 2 bases, with 8 bases lying between them. The CDR3 spans 13 residues. CDR1 MNHEY and CDR2 SMNVEV come from the germline V gene (reference sequence). CDR3 sequence (DNA): TGTGCCAGCAGTTTTGGGGAGCCCTACGAGCAGTACTTC. Its protein product is CASSFGEPYEQYF.

This sequence joins TRBV6-4 and TRBJ2-2; 9 bases are a match to TRBD1. Germline V lookup: CDR1 MRHNA, CDR2 SNTAGT. CDR3 size: 15 residues. V lost 6 bases to trimming and J lost 1 base; unmatched junction nucleotides: 3. This CDR3 is CASSPGQGNTGELFF. DNA for the CDR3: TGTGCCAGCAGCCCGGGACAGGGGAACACCGGGGAGCTGTTTTTT.

V and J are TRBV6-6 and TRBJ1-1, with D perhaps matching TRBD1 (6 bases). V was cut by 2 bases and J by 8 bases, with 9 bases left in between. Germline assignment: CDR1 MNHNY and CDR2 SVGAGI (reference sequence). The CDR3 totals 12 residues. The CDR3, as DNA: TGTGCCAGCAGTTACGAGGGGGTCGAAGCTTTCTTT. Encoded protein: CASSYEGVEAFF.

The genes are TRBV6-1 and TRBJ2-7; 8 nucleotides agree with TRBD1. The CDR3 sequence is 16 residues long. The ends lost 4 bases at V and 3 bases at J; junction bases unmatched: 11. Germline CDR1 and CDR2: MNHNS and SASEGT. CDR3 bases: TGTGCCAGCAGTGGACGACCAGGGGGCTTGCTCTACGAGCAGTACTTC. It encodes CASSGRPGGLLYEQYF.

This chain's CDR3 is CASSPGLARSTDTQYF. CDR3 bases: TGTGCCAGCAGCCCTGGACTAGCGAGGAGCACAGATACGCAGTATTTT. The chain is built from TRBV5-8 and TRBJ2-3, with TRBD2 matching over 9 bases. V was pared by 4 bases and J by 0 bases, with 6 bases of the junction left unmatched. CDR1 and CDR2 (germline): SGHTS, YDEGEE. The CDR3 spans 16 residues.

This chain joins TRBV27 and TRBJ1-2; tentative D call: TRBD1 (5 bases). CDR3 size: 14 residues. Germline V CDR1 and CDR2: MNHEY, SMNVEV (reference sequence). Trimming pared 6 bases from V and 3 bases from J, leaving 14 bases between. The chain's CDR3 is CASSEIGGDYGYTF. DNA of the CDR3: TGTGCCAGCAGCGAAATTGGGGGGGACTATGGCTACACCTTC.

The V gene is TRBV5-4, the J gene TRBJ2-3, with D maybe TRBD2 (5 bases). The CDR3 covers 16 residues. Germline loops: CDR1 SGHNT, CDR2 YYREEE (reference sequence). Between the trimmed V and J ends, which lost 5 bases and 2 bases, there was a span of 18 bases. The CDR3 nucleotides read TGTGCCAGCAGGACACGAAATGCGGGCCCCACAGATACGCAGTATTTT. Encoded protein: CASRTRNAGPTDTQYF.

Note on this clone: The germline gene is not matched at one end of the junction; a read error may be the cause. CDR3 residues: CASSLGPPRSKGYTF. The CDR3 DNA reads as TGTGCCAGCAGCCTAGGACCCCCCCGGTCTAAGGGCTACACCTTC. V gene TRBV13 combines with J gene TRBJ1-2, with D hard to call. The CDR3 runs 15 residues. Germline lookup yields CDR1 PRHDT and CDR2 FYEKMQ (reference sequence).